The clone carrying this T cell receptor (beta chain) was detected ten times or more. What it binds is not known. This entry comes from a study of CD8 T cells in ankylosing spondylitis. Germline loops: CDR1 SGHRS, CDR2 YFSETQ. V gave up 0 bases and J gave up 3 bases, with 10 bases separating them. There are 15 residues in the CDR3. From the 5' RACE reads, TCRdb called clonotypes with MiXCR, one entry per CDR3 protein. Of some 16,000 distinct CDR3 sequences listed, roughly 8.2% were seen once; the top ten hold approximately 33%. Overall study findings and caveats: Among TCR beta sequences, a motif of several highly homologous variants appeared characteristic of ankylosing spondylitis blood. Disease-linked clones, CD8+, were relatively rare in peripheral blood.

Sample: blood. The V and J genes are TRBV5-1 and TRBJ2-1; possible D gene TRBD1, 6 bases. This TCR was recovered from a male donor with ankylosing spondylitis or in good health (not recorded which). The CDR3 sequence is CASSLAPTGYNEQFF. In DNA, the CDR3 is TGCGCCAGCAGCTTGGCCCCGACAGGCTACAATGAGCAGTTCTTC.